This T cell receptor beta chain was sequenced during a study of monozygotic twins with inflammatory bowel disease. With respect to this clonotype: Its antigen remains unidentified.

Study results and limitations: IBD patients displayed reduced TCRbeta diversity (inverse Simpson) when set against healthy co-twins. Concordant and discordant twins showed no difference in repertoire similarity, possibly from limited power. Other individuals had fewer clonotypes in common with IBD patients than with healthy twins, especially with disease activity.

The CDR3 has 14 residues. The germline V gene has CDR1 SNHLY and CDR2 FYNNEI. Both TCRalpha and TCRbeta cDNA were subjected to two nested PCRs lasting around 15 and 10 cycles. No DNA is given; TCRdb re-called the 5' RACE reads and lists each CDR3 protein once. This listing includes hundreds of thousands of distinct CDR3 sequences. This chain connects TRBV2 to TRBJ2-7; TCRdb's D gene call, TRBD1, goes unchecked for lack of DNA. The sequence was obtained from a human donor with ulcerative colitis or Crohn's disease, or a healthy co-twin of an affected twin (not recorded which). Sequencing used blood. The CDR3 sequence: CASRDYGQSYEQYF.